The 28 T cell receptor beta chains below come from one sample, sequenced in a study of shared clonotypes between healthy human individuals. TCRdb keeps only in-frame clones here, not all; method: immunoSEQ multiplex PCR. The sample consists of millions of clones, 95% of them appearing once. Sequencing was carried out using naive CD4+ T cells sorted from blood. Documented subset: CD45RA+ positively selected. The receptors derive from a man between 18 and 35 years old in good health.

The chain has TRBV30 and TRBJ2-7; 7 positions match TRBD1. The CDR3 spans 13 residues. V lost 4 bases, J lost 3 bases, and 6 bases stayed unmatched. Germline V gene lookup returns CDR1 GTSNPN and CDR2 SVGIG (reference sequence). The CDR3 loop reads CAWTPDRHYEQYF. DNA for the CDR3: TGTGCCTGGACTCCGGACAGGCACTACGAGCAGTACTTC.

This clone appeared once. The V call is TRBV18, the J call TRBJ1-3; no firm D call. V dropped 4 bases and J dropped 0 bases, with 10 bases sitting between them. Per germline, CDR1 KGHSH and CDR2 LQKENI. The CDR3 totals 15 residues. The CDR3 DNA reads TGTGCCAGCTCACAGTCGGACGGCTCTGGAAACACCATATATTTT. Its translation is CASSQSDGSGNTIYF.

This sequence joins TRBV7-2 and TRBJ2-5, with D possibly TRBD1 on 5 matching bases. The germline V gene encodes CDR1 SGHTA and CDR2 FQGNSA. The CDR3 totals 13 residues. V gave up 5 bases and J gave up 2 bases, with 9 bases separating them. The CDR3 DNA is TGTGCCAGCAGCCAGGGAATTCAAGAGACCCAGTACTTC. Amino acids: CASSQGIQETQYF.

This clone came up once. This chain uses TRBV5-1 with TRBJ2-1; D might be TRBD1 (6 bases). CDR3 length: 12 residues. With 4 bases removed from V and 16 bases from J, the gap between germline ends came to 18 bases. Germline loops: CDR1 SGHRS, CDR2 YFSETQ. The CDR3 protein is CASSETGTSLFF. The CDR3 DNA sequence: TGCGCCAGCAGCGAAACCGGGACAAGCCTATTCTTC.

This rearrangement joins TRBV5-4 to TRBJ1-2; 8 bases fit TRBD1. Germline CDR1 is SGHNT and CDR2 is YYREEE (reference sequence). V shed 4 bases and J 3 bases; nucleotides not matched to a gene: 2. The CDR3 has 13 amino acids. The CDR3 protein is CASSAGQDYGYTF. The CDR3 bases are TGTGCCAGCAGCGCGGGACAGGACTATGGCTACACCTTC.

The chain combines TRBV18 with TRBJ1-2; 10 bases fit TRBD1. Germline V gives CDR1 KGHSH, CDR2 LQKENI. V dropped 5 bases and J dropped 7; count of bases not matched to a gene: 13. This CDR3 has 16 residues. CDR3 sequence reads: CASSERTGGGFAGYTF. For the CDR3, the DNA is TGTGCCAGCTCAGAACGGACAGGGGGAGGTTTCGCTGGCTACACCTTC.

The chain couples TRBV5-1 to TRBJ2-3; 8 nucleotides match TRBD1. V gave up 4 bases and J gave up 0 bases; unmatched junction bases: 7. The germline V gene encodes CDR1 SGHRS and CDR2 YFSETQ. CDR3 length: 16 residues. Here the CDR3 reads CASSETGVPSTDTQYF. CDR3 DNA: TGCGCCAGCAGCGAGACAGGGGTCCCTAGCACAGATACGCAGTATTTT.

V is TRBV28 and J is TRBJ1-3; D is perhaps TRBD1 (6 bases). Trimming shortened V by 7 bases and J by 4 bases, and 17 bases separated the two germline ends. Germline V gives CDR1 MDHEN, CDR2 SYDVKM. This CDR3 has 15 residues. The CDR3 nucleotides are TGTGCCAGCACCAGGGGCCAGGGGAGGGGAAACACCATATATTTT. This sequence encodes CASTRGQGRGNTIYF.

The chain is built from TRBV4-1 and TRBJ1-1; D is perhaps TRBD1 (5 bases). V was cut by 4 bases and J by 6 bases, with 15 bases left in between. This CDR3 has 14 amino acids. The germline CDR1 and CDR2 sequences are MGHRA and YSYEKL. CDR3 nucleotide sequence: TGCGCCAGCAGCCTCGCCCCCGGGGCATCTGAAGCTTTCTTT. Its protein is CASSLAPGASEAFF.

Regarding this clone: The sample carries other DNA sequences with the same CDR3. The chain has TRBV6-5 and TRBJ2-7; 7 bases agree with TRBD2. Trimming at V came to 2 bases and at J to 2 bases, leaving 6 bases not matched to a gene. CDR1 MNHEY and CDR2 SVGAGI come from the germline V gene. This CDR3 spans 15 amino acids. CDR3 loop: CASSYVASGAYEQYF. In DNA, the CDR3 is TGTGCCAGCAGTTACGTAGCTAGCGGAGCCTACGAGCAGTACTTC.

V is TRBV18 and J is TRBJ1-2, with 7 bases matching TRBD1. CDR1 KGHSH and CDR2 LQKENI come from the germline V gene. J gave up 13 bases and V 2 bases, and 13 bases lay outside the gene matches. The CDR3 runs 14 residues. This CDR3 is CASSPWVEGGASTF. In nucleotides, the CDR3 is TGTGCCAGCTCACCATGGGTAGAAGGGGGCGCGAGCACCTTC.

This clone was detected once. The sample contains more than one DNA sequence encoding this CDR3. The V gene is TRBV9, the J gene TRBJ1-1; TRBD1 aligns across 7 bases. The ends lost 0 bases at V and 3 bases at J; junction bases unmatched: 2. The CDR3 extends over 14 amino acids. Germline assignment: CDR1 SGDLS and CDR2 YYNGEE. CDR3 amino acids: CASSVGQGHTEAFF. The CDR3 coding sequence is TGTGCCAGCAGCGTAGGACAGGGCCACACTGAAGCTTTCTTT.

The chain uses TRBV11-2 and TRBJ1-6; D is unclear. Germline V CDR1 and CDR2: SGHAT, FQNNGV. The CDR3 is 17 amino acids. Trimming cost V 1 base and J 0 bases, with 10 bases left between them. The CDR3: CASSLGHGSSYNSPLHF. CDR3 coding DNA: TGTGCCAGCAGCTTAGGACACGGGAGCTCCTATAATTCACCCCTCCACTTT. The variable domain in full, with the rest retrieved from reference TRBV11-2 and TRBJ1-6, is EAGVAQSPRYKIIEKRQSVAFWCNPISGHATLYWYQQILGQGPKLLIQFQNNGVVDDSQLPKDRFSAERLKGVDSTLKIQPAKLEDSAVYLCASSLGHGSSYNSPLHFGNGTRLTVT.

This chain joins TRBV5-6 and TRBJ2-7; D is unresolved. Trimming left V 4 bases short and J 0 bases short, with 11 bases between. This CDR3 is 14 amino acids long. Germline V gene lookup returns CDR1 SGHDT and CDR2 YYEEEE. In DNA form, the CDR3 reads TGTGCCAGCAGCCTAAGGCAGTTCTCCTACGAGCAGTACTTC. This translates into CASSLRQFSYEQYF. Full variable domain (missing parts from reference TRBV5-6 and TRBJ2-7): DAGVTQSPTHLIKTRGQQVTLRCSPKSGHDTVSWYQQALGQGPQFIFQYYEEEERQRGNFPDRFSGHQFPNYSSELNVNALLLGDSALYLCASSLRQFSYEQYFGPGTRLTVT.

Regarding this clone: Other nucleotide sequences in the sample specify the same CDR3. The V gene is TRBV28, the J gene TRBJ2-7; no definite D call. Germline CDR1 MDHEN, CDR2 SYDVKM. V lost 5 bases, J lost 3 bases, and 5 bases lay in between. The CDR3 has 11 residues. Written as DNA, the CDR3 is TGTGCCAGCAGTCACAACTACGAGCAGTACTTC. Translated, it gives CASSHNYEQYF.

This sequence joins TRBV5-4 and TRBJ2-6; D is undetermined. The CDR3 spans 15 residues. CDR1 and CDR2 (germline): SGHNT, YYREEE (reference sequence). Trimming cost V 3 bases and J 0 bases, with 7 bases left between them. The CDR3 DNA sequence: TGTGCCAGCAGCTCGGCTGGCTCTGGGGCCAACGTCCTGACTTTC. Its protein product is CASSSAGSGANVLTF.

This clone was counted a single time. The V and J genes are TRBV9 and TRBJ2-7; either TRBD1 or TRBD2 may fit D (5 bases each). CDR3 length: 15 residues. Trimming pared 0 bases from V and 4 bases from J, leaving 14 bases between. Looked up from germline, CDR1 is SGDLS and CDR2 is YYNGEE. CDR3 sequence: CASSVGWDGGYEQYF. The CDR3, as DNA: TGTGCCAGCAGCGTAGGTTGGGACGGAGGTTACGAGCAGTACTTC.

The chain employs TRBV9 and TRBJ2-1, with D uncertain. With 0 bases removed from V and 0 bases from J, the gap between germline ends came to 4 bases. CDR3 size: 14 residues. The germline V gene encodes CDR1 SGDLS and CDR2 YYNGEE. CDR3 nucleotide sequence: TGTGCCAGCAGCGTAGACAGCTCCTACAATGAGCAGTTCTTC. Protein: CASSVDSSYNEQFF.

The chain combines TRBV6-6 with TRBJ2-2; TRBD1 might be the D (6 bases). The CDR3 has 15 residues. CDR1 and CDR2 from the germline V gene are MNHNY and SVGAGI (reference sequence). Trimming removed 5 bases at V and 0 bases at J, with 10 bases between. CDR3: CASSRSGANTGELFF. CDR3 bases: TGTGCCAGCAGTAGGTCAGGGGCGAACACCGGGGAGCTGTTTTTT.

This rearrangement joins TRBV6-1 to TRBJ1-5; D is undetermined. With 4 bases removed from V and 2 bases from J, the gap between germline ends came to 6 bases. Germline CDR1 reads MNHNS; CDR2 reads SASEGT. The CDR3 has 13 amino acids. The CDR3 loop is CASSASRNQPQHF. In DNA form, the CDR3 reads TGTGCCAGCAGTGCTAGCCGCAATCAGCCCCAGCATTTT.

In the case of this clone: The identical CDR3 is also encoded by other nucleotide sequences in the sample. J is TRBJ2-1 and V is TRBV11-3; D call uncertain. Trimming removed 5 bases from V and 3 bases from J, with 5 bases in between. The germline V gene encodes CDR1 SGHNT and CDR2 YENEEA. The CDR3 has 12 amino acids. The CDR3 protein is CASSAHYNEQFF. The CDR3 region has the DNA TGTGCCAGCAGCGCACACTACAATGAGCAGTTCTTC.

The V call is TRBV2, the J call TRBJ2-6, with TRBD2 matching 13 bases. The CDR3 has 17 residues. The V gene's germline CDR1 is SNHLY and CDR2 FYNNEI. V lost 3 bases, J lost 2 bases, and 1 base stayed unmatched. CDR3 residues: CASSEGTSGTGANVLTF. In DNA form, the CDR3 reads TGTGCCAGCAGTGAGGGGACTAGCGGGACTGGGGCCAACGTCCTGACTTTC. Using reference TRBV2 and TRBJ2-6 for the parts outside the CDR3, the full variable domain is EPEVTQTPSHQVTQMGQEVILRCVPISNHLYFYWYRQILGQKVEFLVSFYNNEISEKSEIFDDQFSVERPDGSNFTLKIRSTKLEDSAMYFCASSEGTSGTGANVLTFGAGSRLTVL.

CDR3 protein: CASSFAGGYGYTF. CDR3 DNA sequence: TGTGCCAGCAGTTTCGCCGGGGGGTATGGCTACACCTTC. The genes are TRBV27 and TRBJ1-2, with D perhaps matching TRBD1 (5 bases). V lost 3 bases to trimming and J lost 5 bases, with 10 bases between them. The CDR3 is 13 amino acids. Germline-derived CDR1 and CDR2 are MNHEY and SMNVEV (reference sequence).

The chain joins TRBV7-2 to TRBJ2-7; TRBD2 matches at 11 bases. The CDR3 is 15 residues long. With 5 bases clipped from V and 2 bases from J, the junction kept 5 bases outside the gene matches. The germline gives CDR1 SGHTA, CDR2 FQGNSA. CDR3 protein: CASSGGLAVTYEQYF. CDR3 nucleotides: TGTGCCAGCAGCGGGGGACTAGCGGTCACCTACGAGCAGTACTTC.

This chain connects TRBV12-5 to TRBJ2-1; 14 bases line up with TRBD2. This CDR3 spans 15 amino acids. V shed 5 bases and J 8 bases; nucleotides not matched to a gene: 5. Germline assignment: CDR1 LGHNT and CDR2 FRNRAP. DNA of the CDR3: TGTGCTAGTGGTACGGGACTAGCGGGAGCCCATGAGCAGTTCTTC. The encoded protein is CASGTGLAGAHEQFF.

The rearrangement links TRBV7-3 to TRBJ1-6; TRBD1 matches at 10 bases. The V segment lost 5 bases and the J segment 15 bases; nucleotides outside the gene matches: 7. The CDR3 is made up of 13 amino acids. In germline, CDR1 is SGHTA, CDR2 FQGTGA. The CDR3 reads CASSTGQGDRLHF. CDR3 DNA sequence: TGTGCCAGCAGCACTGGACAGGGGGACCGCCTCCACTTT.

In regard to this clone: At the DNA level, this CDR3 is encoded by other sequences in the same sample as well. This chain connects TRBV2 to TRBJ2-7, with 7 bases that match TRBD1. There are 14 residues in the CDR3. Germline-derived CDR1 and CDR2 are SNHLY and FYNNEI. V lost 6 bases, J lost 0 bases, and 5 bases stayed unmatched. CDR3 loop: CASRGQASSYEQYF. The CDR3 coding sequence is TGTGCCAGCAGAGGACAGGCGAGCTCCTACGAGCAGTACTTC.

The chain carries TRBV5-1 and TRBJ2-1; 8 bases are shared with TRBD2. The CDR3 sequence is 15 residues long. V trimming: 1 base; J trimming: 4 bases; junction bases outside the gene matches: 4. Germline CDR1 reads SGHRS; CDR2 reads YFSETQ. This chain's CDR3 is CASSLQSGGYNEQFF. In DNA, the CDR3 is TGCGCCAGCAGCTTGCAAAGCGGGGGATACAATGAGCAGTTCTTC. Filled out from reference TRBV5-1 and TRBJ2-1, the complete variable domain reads KAGVTQTPRYLIKTRGQQVTLSCSPISGHRSVSWYQQTPGQGLQFLFEYFSETQRNKGNFPGRFSGRQFSNSRSEMNVSTLELGDSALYLCASSLQSGGYNEQFFGPGTRLTVL.